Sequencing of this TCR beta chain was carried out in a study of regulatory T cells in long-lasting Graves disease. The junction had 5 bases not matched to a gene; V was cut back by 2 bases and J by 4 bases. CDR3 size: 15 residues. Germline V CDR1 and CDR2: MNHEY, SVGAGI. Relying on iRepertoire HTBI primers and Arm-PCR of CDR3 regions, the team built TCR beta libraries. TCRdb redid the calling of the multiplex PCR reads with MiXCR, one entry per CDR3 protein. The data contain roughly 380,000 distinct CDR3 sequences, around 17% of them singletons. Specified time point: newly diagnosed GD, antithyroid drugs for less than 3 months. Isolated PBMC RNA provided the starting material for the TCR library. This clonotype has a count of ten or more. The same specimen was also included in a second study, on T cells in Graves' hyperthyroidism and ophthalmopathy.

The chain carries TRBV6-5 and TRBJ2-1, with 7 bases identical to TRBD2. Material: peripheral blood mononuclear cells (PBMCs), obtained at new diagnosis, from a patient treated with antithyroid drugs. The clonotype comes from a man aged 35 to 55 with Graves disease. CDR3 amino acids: CASSYGWGGYNEQFF. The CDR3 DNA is TGTGCCAGCAGTTACGGGTGGGGGGGGTACAATGAGCAGTTCTTC.